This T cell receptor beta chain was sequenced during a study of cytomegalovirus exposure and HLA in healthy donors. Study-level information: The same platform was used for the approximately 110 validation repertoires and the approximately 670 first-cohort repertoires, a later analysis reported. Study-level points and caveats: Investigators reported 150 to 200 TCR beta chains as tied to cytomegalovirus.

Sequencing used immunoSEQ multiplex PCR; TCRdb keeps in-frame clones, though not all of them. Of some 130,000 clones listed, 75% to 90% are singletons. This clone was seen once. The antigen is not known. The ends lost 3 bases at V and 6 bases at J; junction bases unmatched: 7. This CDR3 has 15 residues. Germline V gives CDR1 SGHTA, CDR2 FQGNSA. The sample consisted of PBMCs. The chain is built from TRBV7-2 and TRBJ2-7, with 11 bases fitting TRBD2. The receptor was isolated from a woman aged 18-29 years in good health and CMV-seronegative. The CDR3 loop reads CASSLLAGGVAEQYF. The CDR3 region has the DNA TGTGCCAGCAGCTTGTTAGCGGGGGGGGTCGCCGAGCAGTACTTC.